Each of the 5 T cell receptor beta chains below was sequenced from the same sample in a study of blood T cell repertoires in COVID-19. Some clones are missing from TCRdb's copy, which holds only in-frame ones; the method was immunoSEQ multiplex PCR. The sample consists of over 65,000 clones, around nine tenths of them appearing once. The sequenced sample consisted of peripheral blood. The receptors come from a human donor in a cohort sampled during active COVID-19.

J is TRBJ2-4 and V is TRBV29-1, with 9 bases that match TRBD2. The CDR3 extends over 19 amino acids. Looked up from germline, CDR1 is SQVTM and CDR2 is ANQGSEA. V was pared by 3 bases and J by 0 bases, with 15 bases of the junction left unmatched. For the CDR3, the DNA is TGCAGCGTTGACCGCCCCGGACTAGCGAGAGGACTAGCCAAAAACATTCAGTACTTC. Its protein product is CSVDRPGLARGLAKNIQYF.

This chain joins TRBV19 and TRBJ2-3; TRBD2 matches at 7 bases. The CDR3 runs 17 residues. The germline V gene encodes CDR1 LNHDA and CDR2 SQIVND (reference sequence). After removal of 1 base from V and 1 base from J, the junction contained 8 bases not matched to a gene. CDR3 in amino acids: CASSIVAGLGGTDTQYF. The CDR3 DNA is TGTGCCAGTAGTATAGTAGCGGGCCTAGGGGGCACAGATACGCAGTATTTT.

This sequence joins TRBV9 and TRBJ2-3, with 12 bases aligning to TRBD2. CDR1 and CDR2 (germline): SGDLS, YYNGEE. The CDR3 consists of 17 residues. The trim removed 3 bases at V and 2 bases at J, leaving 7 bases unmatched. Here the CDR3 reads CASSGALAGGPTDTQYF. In nucleotides, the CDR3 is TGTGCCAGCAGCGGCGCTCTAGCGGGAGGGCCCACAGATACGCAGTATTTT.

The genes are TRBV4-1 and TRBJ2-7; TRBD1 might be the D (5 bases). Trimming removed 0 bases at V and 1 base at J, with 16 bases between. The V gene's germline CDR1 is MGHRA and CDR2 YSYEKL. The CDR3 loop spans 17 amino acids. CDR3: CASSQEVQGRESYEQYF. The CDR3 DNA sequence: TGCGCCAGCAGCCAAGAAGTCCAGGGTAGGGAATCCTACGAGCAGTACTTC.

This chain uses TRBV5-4 with TRBJ2-2; TRBD2 matches at 15 bases. Losses at the gene ends were 4 bases for V and 5 bases for J; bases not matched to a gene: 3. This CDR3 contains 16 residues. Per germline, CDR1 SGHNT and CDR2 YYREEE (reference sequence). CDR3 amino acids: CASSLGLAGGTGELFF. DNA of the CDR3: TGTGCCAGCAGCCTGGGACTAGCGGGAGGAACCGGGGAGCTGTTTTTT.